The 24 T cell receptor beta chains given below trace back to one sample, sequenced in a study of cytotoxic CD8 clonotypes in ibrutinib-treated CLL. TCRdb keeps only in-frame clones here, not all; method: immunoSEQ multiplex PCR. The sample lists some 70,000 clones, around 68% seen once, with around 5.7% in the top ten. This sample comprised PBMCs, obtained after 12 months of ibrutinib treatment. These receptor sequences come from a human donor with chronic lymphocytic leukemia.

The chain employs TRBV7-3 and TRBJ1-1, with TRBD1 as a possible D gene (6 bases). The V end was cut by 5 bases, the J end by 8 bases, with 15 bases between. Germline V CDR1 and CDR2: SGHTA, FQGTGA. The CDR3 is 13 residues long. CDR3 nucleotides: TGTGCCAGCAGCGCCCTTGGGGGGCGGGAAGCTTTCTTT. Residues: CASSALGGREAFF.

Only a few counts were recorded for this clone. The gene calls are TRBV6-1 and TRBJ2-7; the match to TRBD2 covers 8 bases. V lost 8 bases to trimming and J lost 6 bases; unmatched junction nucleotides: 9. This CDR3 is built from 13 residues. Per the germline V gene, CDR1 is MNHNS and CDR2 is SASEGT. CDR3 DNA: TGTGCCAGCCGCGCGGGGGGTTTTCGCGAGCAGTACTTC. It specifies CASRAGGFREQYF.

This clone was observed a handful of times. CDR3 coding DNA: TGTGCCAGCAGCTTAGCCCCGAACAGGCGGGACTATGGCTACACCTTC. This gives the protein CASSLAPNRRDYGYTF. The chain is built from TRBV11-2 and TRBJ1-2; tentatively, D is TRBD1 (5 bases). The CDR3 length is 16 residues. Germline V gives CDR1 SGHAT, CDR2 FQNNGV. Trimming left V 1 base short and J 3 bases short, with 15 bases between.

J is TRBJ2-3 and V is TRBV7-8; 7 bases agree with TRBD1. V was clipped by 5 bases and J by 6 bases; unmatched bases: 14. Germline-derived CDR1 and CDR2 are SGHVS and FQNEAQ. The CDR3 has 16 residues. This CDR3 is CASSKRDRAGLDTQYF. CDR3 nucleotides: TGTGCCAGCAGCAAGCGAGACAGGGCCGGTCTTGATACGCAGTATTTT.

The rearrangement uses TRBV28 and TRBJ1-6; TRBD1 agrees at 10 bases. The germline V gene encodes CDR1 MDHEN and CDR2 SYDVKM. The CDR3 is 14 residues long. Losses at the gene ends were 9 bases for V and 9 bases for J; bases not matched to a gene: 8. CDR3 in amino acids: CASTRDRGPSPLHF. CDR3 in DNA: TGTGCCAGTACCCGGGACAGGGGTCCTTCACCCCTCCACTTT.

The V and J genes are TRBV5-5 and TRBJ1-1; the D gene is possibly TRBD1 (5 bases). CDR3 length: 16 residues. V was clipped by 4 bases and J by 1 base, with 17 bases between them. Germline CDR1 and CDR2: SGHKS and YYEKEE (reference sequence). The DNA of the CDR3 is TGTGCCAGCAGCCCCGACCCGGGGCCACGGAACACTGAAGCTTTCTTT. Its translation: CASSPDPGPRNTEAFF.

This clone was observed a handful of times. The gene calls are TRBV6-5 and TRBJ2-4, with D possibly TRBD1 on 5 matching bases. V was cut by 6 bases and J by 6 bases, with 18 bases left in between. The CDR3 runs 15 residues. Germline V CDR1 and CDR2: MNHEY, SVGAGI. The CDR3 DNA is TGTGCCAGCAGACGACAGTCCATCCTCACAAACATTCAGTACTTC. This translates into CASRRQSILTNIQYF.

Written as DNA, the CDR3 is TGTGCCAGTATTAAAAGGGTAACCGGGGAGCTGTTTTTT. Translating it yields CASIKRVTGELFF. This chain links TRBV19 with TRBJ2-2; D call uncertain. CDR1 and CDR2 from the germline V gene are LNHDA and SQIVND (reference sequence). The V and J ends lost 7 bases and 5 bases respectively, with 11 bases between them. CDR3 length: 13 amino acids. Together with reference TRBV19 and TRBJ2-2, the CDR3 gives the full variable domain: DGGITQSPKYLFRKEGQNVTLSCEQNLNHDAMYWYRQDPGQGLRLIYYSQIVNDFQKGDIAEGYSVSREKKESFPLTVTSAQKNPTAFYLCASIKRVTGELFFGEGSRLTVL.

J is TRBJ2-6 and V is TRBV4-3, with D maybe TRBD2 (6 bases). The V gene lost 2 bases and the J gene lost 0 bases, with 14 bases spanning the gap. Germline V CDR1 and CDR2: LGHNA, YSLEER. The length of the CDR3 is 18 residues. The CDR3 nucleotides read TGCGCCAGCAGCCAACTCGGAGGGTATAGCTCTGGGGCCAACGTCCTGACTTTC. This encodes CASSQLGGYSSGANVLTF.

The CDR3 here is CASSPITRGPYEQYF. The CDR3, as DNA: TGTGCCAGCAGCCCCATAACTAGGGGGCCCTACGAGCAGTACTTC. The chain is built from TRBV7-2 and TRBJ2-7, with 7 bases aligning to TRBD1. The CDR3 consists of 15 residues. From germline, CDR1 is SGHTA and CDR2 FQGNSA. Trimming cost V 5 bases and J 2 bases; bases outside gene matches: 9.

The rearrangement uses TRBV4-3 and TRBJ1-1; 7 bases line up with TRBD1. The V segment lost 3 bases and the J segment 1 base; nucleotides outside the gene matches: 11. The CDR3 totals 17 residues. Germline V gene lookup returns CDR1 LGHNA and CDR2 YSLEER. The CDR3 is CASSHPTGMTANTEAFF. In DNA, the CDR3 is TGCGCCAGCAGCCACCCGACAGGGATGACTGCGAACACTGAAGCTTTCTTT.

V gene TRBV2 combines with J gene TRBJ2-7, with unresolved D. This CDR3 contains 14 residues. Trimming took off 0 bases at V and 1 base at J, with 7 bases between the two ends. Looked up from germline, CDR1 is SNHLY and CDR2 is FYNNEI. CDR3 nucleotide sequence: TGTGCCAGCAGTGAAGCAGAAGTGTCCTACGAGCAGTACTTC. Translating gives CASSEAEVSYEQYF.

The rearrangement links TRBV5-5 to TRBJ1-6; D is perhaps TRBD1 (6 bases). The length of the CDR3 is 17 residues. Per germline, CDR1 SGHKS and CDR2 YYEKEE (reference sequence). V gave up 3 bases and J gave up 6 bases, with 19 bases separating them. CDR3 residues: CASSSTTPGVANSPLHF. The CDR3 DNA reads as TGTGCCAGCAGCTCAACCACCCCAGGGGTGGCTAATTCACCCCTCCACTTT.

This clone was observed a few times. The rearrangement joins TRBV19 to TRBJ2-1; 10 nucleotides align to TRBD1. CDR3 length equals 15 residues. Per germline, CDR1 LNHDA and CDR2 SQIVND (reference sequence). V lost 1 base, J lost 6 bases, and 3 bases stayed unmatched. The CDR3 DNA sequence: TGTGCCAGTAGTATAGGGGACAGGGGAGTCAATGAGCAGTTCTTC. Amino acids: CASSIGDRGVNEQFF.

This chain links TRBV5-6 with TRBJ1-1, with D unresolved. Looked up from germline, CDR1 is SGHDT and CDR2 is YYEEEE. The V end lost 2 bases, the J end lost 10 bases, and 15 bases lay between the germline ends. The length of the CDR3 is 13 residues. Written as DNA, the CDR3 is TGTGCCAGCAGCTTAGTAGACGTGGTGGGAGCTTTCTTT. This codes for CASSLVDVVGAFF.

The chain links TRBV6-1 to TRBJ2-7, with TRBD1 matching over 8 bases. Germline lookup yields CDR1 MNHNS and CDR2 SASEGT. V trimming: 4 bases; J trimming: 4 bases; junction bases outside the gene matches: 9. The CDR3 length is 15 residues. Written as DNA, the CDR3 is TGTGCCAGCAGTGTCCGCCAGGGGGCTGGGTACGAGCAGTACTTC. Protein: CASSVRQGAGYEQYF.

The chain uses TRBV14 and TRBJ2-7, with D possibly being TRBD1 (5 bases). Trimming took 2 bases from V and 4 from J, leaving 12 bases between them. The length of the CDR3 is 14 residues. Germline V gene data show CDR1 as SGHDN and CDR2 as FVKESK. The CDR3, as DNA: TGTGCCAGCAGCCAATTCCGACAGCCGTACGAGCAGTACTTC. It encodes CASSQFRQPYEQYF.

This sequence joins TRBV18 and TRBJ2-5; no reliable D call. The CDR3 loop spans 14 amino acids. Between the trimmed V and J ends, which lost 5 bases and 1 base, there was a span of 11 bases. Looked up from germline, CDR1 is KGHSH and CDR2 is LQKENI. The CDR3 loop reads CASSETRTQETQYF. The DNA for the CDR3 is TGTGCCAGCTCAGAAACCCGTACCCAAGAGACCCAGTACTTC.

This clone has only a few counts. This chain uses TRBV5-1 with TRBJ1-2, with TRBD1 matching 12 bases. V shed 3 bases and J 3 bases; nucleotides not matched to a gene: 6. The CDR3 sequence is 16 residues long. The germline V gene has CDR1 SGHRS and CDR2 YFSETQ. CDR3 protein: CASSSGTGGADYGYTF. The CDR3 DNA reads TGCGCCAGCAGCTCCGGGACAGGGGGCGCGGACTATGGCTACACCTTC.

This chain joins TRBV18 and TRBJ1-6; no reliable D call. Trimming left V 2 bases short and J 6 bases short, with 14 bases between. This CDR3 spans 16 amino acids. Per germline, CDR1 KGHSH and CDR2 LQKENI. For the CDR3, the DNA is TGTGCCAGCTCACCATTTCAGAGTCTCAGTAATTCACCCCTCCACTTT. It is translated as CASSPFQSLSNSPLHF.

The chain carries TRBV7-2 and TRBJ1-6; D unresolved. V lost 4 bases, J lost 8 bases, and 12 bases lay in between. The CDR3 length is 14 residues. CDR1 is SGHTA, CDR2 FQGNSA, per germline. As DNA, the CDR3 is TGTGCCAGCAGCTCGGCCGGACCCCATTCACCCCTCCACTTT. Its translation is CASSSAGPHSPLHF.

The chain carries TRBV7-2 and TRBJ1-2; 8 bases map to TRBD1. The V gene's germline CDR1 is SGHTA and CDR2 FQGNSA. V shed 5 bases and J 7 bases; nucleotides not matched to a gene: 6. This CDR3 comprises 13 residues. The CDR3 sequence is CASSPSGGRGYTF. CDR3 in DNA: TGTGCCAGCAGCCCCTCAGGGGGCCGTGGCTACACCTTC. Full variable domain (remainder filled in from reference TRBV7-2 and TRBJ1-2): GAGVSQSPSNKVTEKGKDVELRCDPISGHTALYWYRQSLGQGLEFLIYFQGNSAPDKSGLPSDRFSAERTGGSVSTLTIQRTQQEDSAVYLCASSPSGGRGYTFGSGTRLTVV.

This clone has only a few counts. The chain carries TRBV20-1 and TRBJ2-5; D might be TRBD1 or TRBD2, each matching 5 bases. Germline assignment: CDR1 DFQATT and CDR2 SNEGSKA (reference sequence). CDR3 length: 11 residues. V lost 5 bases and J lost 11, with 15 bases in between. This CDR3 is CSAWGTETQYF. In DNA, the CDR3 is TGCAGTGCTTGGGGGACCGAAACGCAGTACTTC.

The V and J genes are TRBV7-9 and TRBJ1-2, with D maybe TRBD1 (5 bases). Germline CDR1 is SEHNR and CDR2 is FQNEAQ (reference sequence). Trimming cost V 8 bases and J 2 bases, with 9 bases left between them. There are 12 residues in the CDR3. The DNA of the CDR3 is TGTGCCAGCGGGCAGGGCAACTATGGCTACACCTTC. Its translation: CASGQGNYGYTF.